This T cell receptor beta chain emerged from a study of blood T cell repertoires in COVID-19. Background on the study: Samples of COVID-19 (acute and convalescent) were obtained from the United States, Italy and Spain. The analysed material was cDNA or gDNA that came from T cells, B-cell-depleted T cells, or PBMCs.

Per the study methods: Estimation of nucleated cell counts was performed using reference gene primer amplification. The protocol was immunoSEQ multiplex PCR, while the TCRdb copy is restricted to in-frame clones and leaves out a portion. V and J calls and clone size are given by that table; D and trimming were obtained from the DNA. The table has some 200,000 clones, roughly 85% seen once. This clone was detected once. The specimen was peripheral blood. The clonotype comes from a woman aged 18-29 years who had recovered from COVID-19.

The CDR3 region is CASSEGLAGLDKQQYF. The CDR3 DNA reads TGTGCCAGCAGCGAGGGACTAGCGGGATTAGATAAACAGCAGTACTTC. V usage is TRBV5-6 and J usage is TRBJ2-7; TRBD2 matches 13 bases. J was trimmed by 8 bases and V by 4 bases; bases with no gene match: 12. The CDR3 length is 16 residues. Germline V gene sequence: CDR1 SGHDT, CDR2 YYEEEE.